The next 7 T cell receptor beta chains were all read from a single sample in a study of blood T cell repertoires in COVID-19. Assay used: immunoSEQ multiplex PCR; TCRdb lists only in-frame clones, some missing. The sample comprises 15,000 to 25,000 clones, about nine tenths of which are singletons, and around 10% rests with the top ten. The sample comprised peripheral blood. These receptor sequences come from a human donor in a cohort sampled during active COVID-19.

The chain has TRBV19 and TRBJ2-3, with D possibly being TRBD2 (7 bases). Germline V lookup: CDR1 LNHDA, CDR2 SQIVND (reference sequence). This CDR3 is 13 amino acids long. The V end lost 9 bases, the J end lost 6 bases, and 16 bases lay between the germline ends. This CDR3 is CASNGGAEDTQYF. The DNA of the CDR3 is TGTGCCAGCAATGGGGGGGCTGAGGATACGCAGTATTTT.

This sequence joins TRBV5-1 and TRBJ1-3; D might be TRBD1 (6 bases). The CDR3 contains 16 residues. Trimming stripped 4 bases from V and 1 base from J, with 15 bases between. Germline CDR1 is SGHRS and CDR2 is YFSETQ. In DNA form, the CDR3 reads TGCGCCAGCAGCCCGCCCACAGGGTCATCTGGAAACACCATATATTTT. Amino acids: CASSPPTGSSGNTIYF. Together with reference TRBV5-1 and TRBJ1-3, the CDR3 gives the full variable domain: KAGVTQTPRYLIKTRGQQVTLSCSPISGHRSVSWYQQTPGQGLQFLFEYFSETQRNKGNFPGRFSGRQFSNSRSEMNVSTLELGDSALYLCASSPPTGSSGNTIYFGEGSWLTVV.

The chain links TRBV10-1 to TRBJ1-1; 9 nucleotides agree with TRBD1. Trimming removed 2 bases from V and 5 bases from J; junction bases left unmatched: 3. Per germline, CDR1 WNHNN and CDR2 SYGVQD (reference sequence). The CDR3 totals 14 residues. The CDR3 here is CASSETGGWTEAFF. The DNA for the CDR3 is TGCGCCAGCAGTGAGACAGGGGGCTGGACTGAAGCTTTCTTT.

V is TRBV19 and J is TRBJ2-5; no clear D. Trimming removed 1 base from V and 4 bases from J, with 7 bases in between. Germline CDR1 LNHDA, CDR2 SQIVND (reference sequence). CDR3 length: 13 amino acids. CDR3: CASSIVGGETQYF. The CDR3 bases are TGTGCCAGTAGTATAGTAGGCGGAGAGACCCAGTACTTC.

This rearrangement joins TRBV18 to TRBJ1-1; 8 bases are a match to TRBD1. The CDR3 is 16 residues long. The germline CDR1 and CDR2 sequences are KGHSH and LQKENI. Germline trimming cut 6 bases from V and 3 bases from J; bases unmatched to any gene: 12. CDR3 sequence reads: CASSLDGQGFDTEAFF. Written as DNA, the CDR3 is TGTGCCAGCTCCCTGGACGGACAGGGTTTTGACACTGAAGCTTTCTTT.

This chain links TRBV9 with TRBJ2-7; tentatively, D is TRBD1 (6 bases). This CDR3 region has 14 residues. Trimming cost V 0 bases and J 1 base, with 8 bases left between them. Germline V lookup: CDR1 SGDLS, CDR2 YYNGEE. DNA for the CDR3: TGTGCCAGCAGCGTAGCAGGACAGTCCTACGAGCAGTACTTC. It yields the protein CASSVAGQSYEQYF.

The J gene is TRBJ1-6, the V gene TRBV4-1; D not certain. V lost 0 bases, J lost 7 bases, and 10 bases lay in between. Germline V gives CDR1 MGHRA, CDR2 YSYEKL. The CDR3 spans 15 residues. The CDR3 sequence is CASSQERNENSPLHF. Written as DNA, the CDR3 is TGCGCCAGCAGCCAAGAGCGGAATGAGAATTCACCCCTCCACTTT.